Listed here are 18 T cell receptor beta chains from one sample, sequenced in a study of vaccination and CD4 T cells after COVID-19. No antigen is known for these receptors. Time point given: late sampling 161 to 241 days after vaccination in a few convalescent patients. Treatment denoted: roughly ten-day PBMC culture with coronavirus spike peptide pools or control peptides (ViraFEST assay). Researchers used the Oncomine TCR Beta short-read assay to sequence DNA from cultured CD4+ T cells. One entry per CDR3 protein results from TCRdb running MiXCR on the PCR reads. There are about 23,000 distinct CDR3 sequences in the sample; about 35% occur only once, and 8.6% lies in the top ten. The sequencing here drew on CD4+ T cells from blood, cultured in vitro, taken about 7 months after SARS-CoV-2 vaccination. The source is a human donor who had recovered from COVID-19.

This chain joins TRBV28 and TRBJ2-2; the D is unclear. Germline assignment: CDR1 MDHEN and CDR2 SYDVKM. The CDR3 spans 15 residues. With 6 bases removed from V and 2 bases from J, the gap between germline ends came to 13 bases. CDR3 in DNA: TGTGCCAGCAGCCCTCTAGGGAAAAACACCGGGGAGCTGTTTTTT. It codes for CASSPLGKNTGELFF.

Points on this clonotype: At one end, the junction sequence differs from germline, possibly due to a read error. The chain combines TRBV28 with TRBJ2-7; D may be TRBD1 (5 bases). The CDR3 covers 17 residues. Germline lookup yields CDR1 MDHEN and CDR2 SYDVKM. DNA of the CDR3: TGTACCAGCAGTCTAACCCCACGAACAGGCCTCCCCTACGAGCAGTACTTC. Protein sequence: CTSSLTPRTGLPYEQYF. The complete variable domain, with remaining parts taken from reference TRBV28 and TRBJ2-7, reads DVKVTQSSRYLVKRTGEKVFLECVQDMDHENMFWYRQDPGLGLRLIYFSYDVKMKEKGDIPEGYSVSREKKERFSLILESASTNQTSMYLCTSSLTPRTGLPYEQYFGPGTRLTVT.

This clonotype was counted a few times. The chain carries TRBV6-1 and TRBJ2-2, with 9 bases fitting TRBD2. This CDR3 has 14 residues. J was trimmed by 3 bases and V by 10 bases; bases with no gene match: 6. CDR1 and CDR2 from the germline V gene are MNHNS and SASEGT. CDR3: CATRLAAHTGELFF. Written as DNA, the CDR3 is TGTGCCACCCGACTAGCGGCCCACACCGGGGAGCTGTTTTTT.

CDR3 sequence (DNA): TGTGCCAGCAGTACCGGGACAGGGATTTACGAGCAGTACTTC. Translation: CASSTGTGIYEQYF. The chain carries TRBV28 and TRBJ2-7, with 9 bases identical to TRBD1. The CDR3 runs to 14 residues. The V gene end was trimmed by 5 bases and the J gene end by 4 bases; junction bases not matched to a gene: 6. Germline V gene lookup returns CDR1 MDHEN and CDR2 SYDVKM.

The genes are TRBV6-1 and TRBJ2-7; maybe TRBD1 (6 bases). This CDR3 has 15 residues. V shed 6 bases and J shed 0 bases, with 15 bases lying between them. CDR1 is MNHNS and CDR2 is SASEGT in the germline V gene. For the CDR3, the DNA is TGTGCCAGCAGCGTACAGGGAATTTCCTCCTACGAGCAGTACTTC. Its protein is CASSVQGISSYEQYF.

This sequence joins TRBV28 and TRBJ2-7; 9 bases agree with TRBD1. Germline CDR1 MDHEN, CDR2 SYDVKM. The CDR3 runs 12 residues. CDR3 in amino acids: CASSGQGYEQYF. CDR3 nucleotide sequence: TGTGCGAGCTCCGGACAGGGGTACGAGCAGTACTTC.

The rearrangement links TRBV27 to TRBJ2-3; no firm D call. Germline V gene data show CDR1 as MNHEY and CDR2 as SMNVEV (reference sequence). This CDR3 is 11 amino acids long. The V end lost 4 bases, the J end lost 8 bases, and 7 bases lay between the germline ends. This CDR3 reads CASSSTVTQYF. In DNA form, the CDR3 reads TGTGCCAGCAGTTCCACGGTTACGCAGTATTTT.

The V gene is TRBV27, the J gene TRBJ2-5, with 10 bases identical to TRBD2. Germline CDR1 is MNHEY and CDR2 is SMNVEV (reference sequence). Unmatched junction bases numbered 2, after V lost 3 bases and J lost 4 bases. CDR3 length: 14 amino acids. CDR3 sequence (DNA): TGTGCCAGCAGTTTCGCTAGCGGGAGAGAGACCCAGTACTTC. Amino acid sequence: CASSFASGRETQYF.

This clonotype was counted only a few times. V and J are TRBV6-4 and TRBJ2-1, with TRBD2 matching over 7 bases. This CDR3 is 15 amino acids long. The V and J ends lost 3 bases and 7 bases, in that order; junction bases with no gene match: 9. Germline CDR1 MRHNA, CDR2 SNTAGT. The CDR3 sequence is CASSDGGGSPNEQFF. The DNA of the CDR3 is TGTGCCAGCAGTGATGGTGGCGGGAGCCCGAATGAGCAGTTCTTC.

The chain links TRBV4-1 to TRBJ1-1; 10 bases agree with TRBD1. This CDR3 is built from 14 residues. Germline V lookup: CDR1 MGHRA, CDR2 YSYEKL. The V segment lost 4 bases and the J segment 8 bases; nucleotides outside the gene matches: 7. The CDR3 DNA reads as TGCGCCAGCAGCCGCGAGGAGGGACAGGGGGAAGCTTTCTTT. It translates to CASSREEGQGEAFF.

The chain employs TRBV6-1 and TRBJ2-7; 8 nucleotides match TRBD1. The V and J ends lost 6 bases and 8 bases, in that order; junction bases with no gene match: 9. Germline CDR1 is MNHNS and CDR2 is SASEGT. This CDR3 is 13 amino acids long. The CDR3 sequence: CASSRQGSVKQYF. The CDR3 DNA is TGTGCCAGCAGCCGACAGGGGTCGGTCAAGCAGTACTTC.

This clonotype was seen only a few times. The chain couples TRBV6-2 or TRBV6-3 to TRBJ1-5; perhaps TRBD1 as D (5 bases). Germline CDR1 reads MNHEY; CDR2 reads SVGEGT. The CDR3 runs to 14 residues. Trimming shortened V by 0 bases and J by 6 bases, and 9 bases separated the two germline ends. The CDR3 nucleotides are TGTGCCAGCAGTTACTCGACAGACACTCAGCCCCAGCATTTT. Its translation is CASSYSTDTQPQHF.

V and J are TRBV20-1 and TRBJ1-2; D ambiguous. The germline V gene has CDR1 DFQATT and CDR2 SNEGSKA (reference sequence). This CDR3 comprises 10 residues. The V gene lost 4 bases and the J gene lost 4 bases, with 4 bases spanning the gap. The CDR3 region is CSATVYGYTF. CDR3 DNA: TGCAGTGCTACAGTCTATGGCTACACCTTC.

V and J are TRBV6-1 and TRBJ2-5; D remains unclear. Germline V gene sequence: CDR1 MNHNS, CDR2 SASEGT. V lost 5 bases, J lost 5 bases, and 15 bases lay in between. This CDR3 is built from 14 residues. Written as DNA, the CDR3 is TGTGCCAGCAGTCTATGGGCGGCCTTGGAGACCCAGTACTTC. This sequence encodes CASSLWAALETQYF.

The chain uses TRBV10-3 and TRBJ2-3, with a tentative D call TRBD2 (5 bases). Trimming cost V 10 bases and J 2 bases, with 13 bases left between them. The CDR3 totals 13 residues. Per the germline V gene, CDR1 is ENHRY and CDR2 is SYGVKD. The CDR3 DNA sequence: TGTGCCACCCTAGCTGCCGCCACAGATACGCAGTATTTT. Translating gives CATLAAATDTQYF.

V gene TRBV7-9 combines with J gene TRBJ1-2, with 7 bases fitting TRBD1. The J segment lost 6 bases and the V segment lost 7 bases, leaving 11 bases of the junction unmatched. In germline, CDR1 is SEHNR, CDR2 FQNEAQ (reference sequence). The CDR3 extends over 14 amino acids. CDR3 region: CASTLSTGVHGYTF. CDR3 DNA: TGTGCCAGCACCCTATCTACAGGGGTCCATGGCTACACCTTC.

The chain uses TRBV20-1 and TRBJ2-1; 12 nucleotides agree with TRBD2. There are 14 residues in the CDR3. Germline trimming cut 1 base from V and 6 bases from J; bases unmatched to any gene: 1. Germline CDR1 DFQATT, CDR2 SNEGSKA (reference sequence). CDR3 loop: CSARASGRANEQFF. CDR3 coding DNA: TGCAGTGCTAGAGCTAGCGGGAGGGCCAATGAGCAGTTCTTC.

In this sample, this clonotype turned up a few times. The CDR3 spells CSARSPGLVVDTQYF. CDR3 nucleotide sequence: TGCAGTGCTAGATCACCGGGACTAGTAGTTGATACGCAGTATTTT. This rearrangement joins TRBV20-1 to TRBJ2-3; TRBD2 agrees at 8 bases. With 2 bases clipped from V and 6 bases from J, the junction kept 10 bases outside the gene matches. CDR3 length equals 15 residues. CDR1 and CDR2 from the germline V gene are DFQATT and SNEGSKA (reference sequence).